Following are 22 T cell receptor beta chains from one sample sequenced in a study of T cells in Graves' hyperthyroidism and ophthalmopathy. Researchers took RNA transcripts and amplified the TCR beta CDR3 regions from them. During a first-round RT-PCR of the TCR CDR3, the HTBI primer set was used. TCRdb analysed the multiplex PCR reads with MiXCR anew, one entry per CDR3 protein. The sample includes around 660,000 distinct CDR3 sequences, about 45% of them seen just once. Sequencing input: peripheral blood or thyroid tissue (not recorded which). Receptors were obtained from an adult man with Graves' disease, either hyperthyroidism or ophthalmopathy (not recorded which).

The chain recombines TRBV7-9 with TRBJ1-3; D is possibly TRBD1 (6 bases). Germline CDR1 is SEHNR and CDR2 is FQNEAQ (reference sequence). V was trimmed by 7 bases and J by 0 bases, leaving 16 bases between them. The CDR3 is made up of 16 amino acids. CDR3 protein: CASTGTGFPSGNTIYF. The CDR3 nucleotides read TGTGCCAGCACCGGTACAGGGTTCCCCTCTGGAAACACCATATATTTT. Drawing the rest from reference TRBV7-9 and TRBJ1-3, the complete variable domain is DTGVSQNPRHKITKRGQNVTFRCDPISEHNRLYWYRQTLGQGPEFLTYFQNEAQLEKSRLLSDRFSAERPKGSFSTLEIQRTEQGDSAMYLCASTGTGFPSGNTIYFGEGSWLTVV.

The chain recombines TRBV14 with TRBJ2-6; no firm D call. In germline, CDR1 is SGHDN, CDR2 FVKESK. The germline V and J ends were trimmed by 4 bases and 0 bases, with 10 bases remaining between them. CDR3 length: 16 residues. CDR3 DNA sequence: TGTGCCAGCAGCCTAAGTGCCCACTCTGGGGCCAACGTCCTGACTTTC. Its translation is CASSLSAHSGANVLTF.

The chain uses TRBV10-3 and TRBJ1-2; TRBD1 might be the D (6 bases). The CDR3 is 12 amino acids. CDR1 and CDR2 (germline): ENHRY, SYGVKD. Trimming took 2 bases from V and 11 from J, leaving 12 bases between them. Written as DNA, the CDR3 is TGTGCCATCAGTGAGACAGGGATCGAATACACCTTC. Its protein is CAISETGIEYTF.

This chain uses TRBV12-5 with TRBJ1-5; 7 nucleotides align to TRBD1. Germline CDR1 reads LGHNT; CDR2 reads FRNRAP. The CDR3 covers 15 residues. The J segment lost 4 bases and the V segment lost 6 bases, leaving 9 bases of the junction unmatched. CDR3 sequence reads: CASGSGTAKNQPQHF. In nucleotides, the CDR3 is TGTGCTAGTGGCTCCGGGACAGCAAAAAATCAGCCCCAGCATTTT.

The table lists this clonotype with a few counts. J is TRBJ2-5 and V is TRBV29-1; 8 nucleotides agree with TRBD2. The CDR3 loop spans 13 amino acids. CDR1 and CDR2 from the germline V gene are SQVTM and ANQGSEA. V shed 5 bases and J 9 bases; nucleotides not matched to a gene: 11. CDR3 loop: CSVKMGRGGAQYF. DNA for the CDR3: TGCAGCGTTAAGATGGGCCGGGGGGGGGCCCAGTACTTC.

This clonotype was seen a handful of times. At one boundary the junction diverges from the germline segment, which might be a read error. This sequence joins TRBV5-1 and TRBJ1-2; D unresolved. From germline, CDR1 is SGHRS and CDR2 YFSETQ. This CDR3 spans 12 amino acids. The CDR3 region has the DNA TGTGCCAGCAGCTTCGGTTGGGAGGGCTACACCTTC. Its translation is CASSFGWEGYTF.

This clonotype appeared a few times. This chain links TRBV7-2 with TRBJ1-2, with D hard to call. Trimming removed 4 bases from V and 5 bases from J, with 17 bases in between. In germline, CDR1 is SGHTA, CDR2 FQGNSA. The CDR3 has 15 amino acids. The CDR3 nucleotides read TGTGCCAGCAGCTACCCAGGTATCGGTCAATATGGCTACACCTTC. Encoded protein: CASSYPGIGQYGYTF.

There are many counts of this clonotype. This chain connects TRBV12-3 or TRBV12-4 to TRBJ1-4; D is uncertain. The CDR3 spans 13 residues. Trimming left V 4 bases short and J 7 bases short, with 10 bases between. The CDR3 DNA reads TGTGCCAGCAGTTGGAGGTCTGGTGAAAAACTGTTTTTT. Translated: CASSWRSGEKLFF.

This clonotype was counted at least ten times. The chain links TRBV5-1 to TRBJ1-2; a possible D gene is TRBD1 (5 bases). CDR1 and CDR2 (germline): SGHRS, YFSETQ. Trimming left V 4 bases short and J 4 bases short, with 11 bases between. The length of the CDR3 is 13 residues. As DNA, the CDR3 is TGCGCCAGCAGCCTGGACACGGCCTATGGCTACACCTTC. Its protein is CASSLDTAYGYTF.

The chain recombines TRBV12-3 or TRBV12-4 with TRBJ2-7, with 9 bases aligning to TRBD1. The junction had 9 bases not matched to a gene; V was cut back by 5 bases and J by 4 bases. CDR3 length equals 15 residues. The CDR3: CASSRTGVGPYEQYF. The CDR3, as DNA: TGTGCCAGCAGTAGGACAGGGGTGGGCCCATACGAGCAGTACTTC.

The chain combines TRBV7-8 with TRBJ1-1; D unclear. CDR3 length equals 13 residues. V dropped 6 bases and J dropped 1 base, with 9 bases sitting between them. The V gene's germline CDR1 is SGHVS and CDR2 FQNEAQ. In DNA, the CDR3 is TGTGCCAGCAGTTTCAAGAGGAACACTGAAGCTTTCTTT. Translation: CASSFKRNTEAFF.

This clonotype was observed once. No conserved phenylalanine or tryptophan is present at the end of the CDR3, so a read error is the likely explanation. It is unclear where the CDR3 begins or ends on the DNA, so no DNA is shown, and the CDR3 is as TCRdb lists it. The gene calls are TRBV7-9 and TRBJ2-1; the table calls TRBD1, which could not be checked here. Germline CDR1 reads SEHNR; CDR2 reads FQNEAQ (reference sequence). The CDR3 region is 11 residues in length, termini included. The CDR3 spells CASSPPRIQGS.

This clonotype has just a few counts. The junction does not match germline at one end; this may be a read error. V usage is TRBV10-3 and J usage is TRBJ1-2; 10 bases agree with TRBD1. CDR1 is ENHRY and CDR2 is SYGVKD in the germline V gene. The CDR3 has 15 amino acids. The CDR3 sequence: CASSASGQGNYGYTF. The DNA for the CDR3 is TGTGCCAGCAGTGCCTCGGGACAGGGGAACTATGGCTACACCTTC.

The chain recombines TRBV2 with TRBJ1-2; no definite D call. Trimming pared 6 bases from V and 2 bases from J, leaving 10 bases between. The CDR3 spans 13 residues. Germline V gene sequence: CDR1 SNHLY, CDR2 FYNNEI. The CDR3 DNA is TGTGCCAGCAGCCAAGAACGCAACTATGGCTACACCTTC. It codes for CASSQERNYGYTF.

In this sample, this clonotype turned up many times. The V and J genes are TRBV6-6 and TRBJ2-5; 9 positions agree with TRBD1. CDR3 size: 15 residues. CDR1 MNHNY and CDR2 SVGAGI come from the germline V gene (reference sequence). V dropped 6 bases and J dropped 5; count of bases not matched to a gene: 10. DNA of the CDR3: TGTGCCAGCAGACACCGGGACAGGGTGGATGAGACCCAGTACTTC. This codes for CASRHRDRVDETQYF.

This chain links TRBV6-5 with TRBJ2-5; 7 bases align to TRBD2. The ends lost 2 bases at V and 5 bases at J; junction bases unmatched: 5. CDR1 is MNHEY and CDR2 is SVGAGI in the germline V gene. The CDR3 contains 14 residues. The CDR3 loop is CASSYTWGGETQYF. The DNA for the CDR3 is TGTGCCAGCAGTTACACTTGGGGAGGGGAGACCCAGTACTTC.

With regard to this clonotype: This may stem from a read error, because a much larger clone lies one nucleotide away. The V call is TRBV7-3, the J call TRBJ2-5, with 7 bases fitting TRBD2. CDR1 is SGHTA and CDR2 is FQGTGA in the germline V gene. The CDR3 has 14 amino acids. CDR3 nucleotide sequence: TGTGCCAGCAGCTTATCGGGGGGTGGCGAGACCCGGTACTTC. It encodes CASSLSGGGETRYF.

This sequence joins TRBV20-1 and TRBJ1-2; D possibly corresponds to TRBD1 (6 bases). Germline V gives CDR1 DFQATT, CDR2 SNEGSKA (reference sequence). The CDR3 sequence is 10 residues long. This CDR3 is CGGRAYGYTF. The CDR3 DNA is TGCGGGGGCAGGGCGTATGGCTACACCTTC.

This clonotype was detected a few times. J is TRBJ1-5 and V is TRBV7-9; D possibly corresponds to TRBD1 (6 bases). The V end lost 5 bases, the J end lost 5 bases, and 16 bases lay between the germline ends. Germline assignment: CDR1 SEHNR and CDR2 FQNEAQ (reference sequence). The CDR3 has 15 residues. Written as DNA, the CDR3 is TGTGCCAGCAGCCTCACGGACAGTTCCTATCAGCCCCAGCATTTT. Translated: CASSLTDSSYQPQHF.

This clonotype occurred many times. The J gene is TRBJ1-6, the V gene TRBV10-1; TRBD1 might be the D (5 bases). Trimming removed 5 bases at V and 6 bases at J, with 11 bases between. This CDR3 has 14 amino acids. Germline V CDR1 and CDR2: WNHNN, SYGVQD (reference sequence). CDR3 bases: TGCGCCAGCAGTTCCGCGACAGTTAATTCACCCCTCCACTTT. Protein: CASSSATVNSPLHF.

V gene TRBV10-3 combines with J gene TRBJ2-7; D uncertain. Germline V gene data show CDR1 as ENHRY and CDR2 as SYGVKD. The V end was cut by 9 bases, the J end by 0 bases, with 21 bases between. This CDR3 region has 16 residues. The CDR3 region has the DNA TGTGCCATAGGCGCCTTGCGCGGCCAAACCTCCTACGAGCAGTACTTC. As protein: CAIGALRGQTSYEQYF.

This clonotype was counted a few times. The chain's CDR3 is CASSYVARGREAFF. For the CDR3, the DNA is TGTGCCAGCAGTTACGTCGCCAGGGGCCGTGAAGCTTTCTTT. The chain carries TRBV6-5 and TRBJ1-1, with a possible D match to TRBD1 (6 bases). Germline loops: CDR1 MNHEY, CDR2 SVGAGI. Trimming stripped 2 bases from V and 7 bases from J, with 14 bases between. The CDR3 is 14 residues long.